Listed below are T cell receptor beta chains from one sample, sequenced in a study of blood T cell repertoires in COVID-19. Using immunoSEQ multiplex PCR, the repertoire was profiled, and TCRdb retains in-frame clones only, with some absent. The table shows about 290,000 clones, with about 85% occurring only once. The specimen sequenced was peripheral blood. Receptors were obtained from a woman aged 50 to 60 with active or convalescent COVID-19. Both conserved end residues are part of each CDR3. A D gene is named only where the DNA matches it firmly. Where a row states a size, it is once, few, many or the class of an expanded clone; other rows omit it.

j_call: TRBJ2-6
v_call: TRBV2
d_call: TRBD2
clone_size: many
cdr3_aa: CASTGGDSGANVLTF
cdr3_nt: TGTGCCAGCACCGGGGGGGACTCTGGGGCCAACGTCCTGACTTTC

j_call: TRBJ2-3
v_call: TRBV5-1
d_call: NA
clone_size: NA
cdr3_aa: CASSSTLSDTQYF
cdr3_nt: TGCGCCAGCAGCTCGACTCTTTCAGATACGCAGTATTTT

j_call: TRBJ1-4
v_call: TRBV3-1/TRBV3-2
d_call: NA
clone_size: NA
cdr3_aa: CASSQIRGRKEKLFF
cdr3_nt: TGTGCCAGCAGCCAAATAAGGGGTAGGAAAGAAAAACTGTTTTTT

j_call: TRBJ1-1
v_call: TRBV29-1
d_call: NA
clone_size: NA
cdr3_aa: CSVDRDGFTEAFF
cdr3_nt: TGCAGCGTTGACAGGGATGGATTCACTGAAGCTTTCTTT

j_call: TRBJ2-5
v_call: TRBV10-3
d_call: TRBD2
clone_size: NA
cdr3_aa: CAISDRTSGETQYF
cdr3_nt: TGTGCCATCAGTGATCGGACTAGCGGAGAGACCCAGTACTTC

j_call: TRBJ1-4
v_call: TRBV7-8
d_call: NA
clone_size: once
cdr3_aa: CASSLARGGNEKLFF
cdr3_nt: TGTGCCAGCAGCTTAGCGCGGGGAGGTAATGAAAAACTGTTTTTT

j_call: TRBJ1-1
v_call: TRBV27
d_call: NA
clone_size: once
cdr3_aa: CASSFYSGLGTEAFF
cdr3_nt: TGTGCCAGCAGTTTTTACTCAGGGCTTGGCACTGAAGCTTTCTTT

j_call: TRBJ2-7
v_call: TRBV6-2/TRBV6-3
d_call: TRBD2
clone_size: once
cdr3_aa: CASSYYPGLVLYEQYF
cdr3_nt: TGTGCCAGCAGTTATTACCCGGGACTAGTACTCTACGAGCAGTACTTC

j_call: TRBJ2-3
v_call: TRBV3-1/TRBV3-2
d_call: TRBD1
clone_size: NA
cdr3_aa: CASSQERQGKGQGWGTDTQYF
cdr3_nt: TGTGCCAGCAGCCAAGAGCGACAGGGGAAGGGACAGGGCTGGGGCACAGATACGCAGTATTTT

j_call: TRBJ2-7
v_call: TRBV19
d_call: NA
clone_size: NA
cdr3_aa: CASTTRDSPYEQYF
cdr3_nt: TGTGCCAGCACGACGCGGGACTCCCCTTACGAGCAGTACTTC

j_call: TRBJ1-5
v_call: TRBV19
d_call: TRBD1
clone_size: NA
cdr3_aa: CASSNTGGSNQPQHF
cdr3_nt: TGTGCCAGTAGTAATACAGGGGGGAGCAATCAGCCCCAGCATTTT

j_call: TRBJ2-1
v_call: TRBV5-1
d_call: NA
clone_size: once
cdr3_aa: CASSRERNYNEQFF
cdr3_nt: TGCGCCAGCAGCCGGGAGAGAAACTACAATGAGCAGTTCTTC

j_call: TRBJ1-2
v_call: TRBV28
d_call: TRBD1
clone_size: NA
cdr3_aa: CASSSASGTGTGYTF
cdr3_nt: TGTGCCAGCAGTTCCGCATCCGGGACAGGGACTGGCTACACCTTC

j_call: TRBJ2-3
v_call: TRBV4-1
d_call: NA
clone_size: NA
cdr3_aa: CASSQRGPGTDTQYF
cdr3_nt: TGCGCCAGCAGCCAACGAGGGCCAGGTACAGATACGCAGTATTTT

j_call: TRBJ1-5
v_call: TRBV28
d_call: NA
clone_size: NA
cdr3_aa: CASSLSRGGGNQPQHF
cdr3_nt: TGTGCCAGCAGTTTAAGTCGGGGGGGCGGCAATCAGCCCCAGCATTTT

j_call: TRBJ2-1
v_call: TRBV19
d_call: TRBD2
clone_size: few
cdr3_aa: CASSQRAGRSYNEQFF
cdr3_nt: TGTGCCAGTAGCCAAAGGGCCGGGAGGTCCTACAATGAGCAGTTCTTC

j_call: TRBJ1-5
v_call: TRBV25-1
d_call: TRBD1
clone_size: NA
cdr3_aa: CASSATGLGHPQHF
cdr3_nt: TGTGCCAGCAGTGCGACAGGGTTAGGACATCCCCAGCATTTT

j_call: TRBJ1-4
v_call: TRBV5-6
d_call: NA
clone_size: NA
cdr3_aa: CAISYLMGGNEKLFF
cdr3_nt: TGTGCCATCTCTTACTTAATGGGGGGGAATGAAAAACTGTTTTTT

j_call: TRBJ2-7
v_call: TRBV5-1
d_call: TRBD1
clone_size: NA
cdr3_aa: CASSLIGQGSGEQYF
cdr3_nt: TGCGCCAGCAGCTTGATCGGACAGGGTTCCGGGGAGCAGTACTTC

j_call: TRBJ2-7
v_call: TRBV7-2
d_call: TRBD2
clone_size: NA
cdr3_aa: CASSTSGRAEQYF
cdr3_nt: TGTGCCAGCAGCACAAGCGGGAGGGCCGAGCAGTACTTC

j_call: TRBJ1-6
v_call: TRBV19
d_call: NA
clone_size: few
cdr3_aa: CASSPDTFGNSPLHF
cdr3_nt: TGTGCCAGTAGTCCCGACACCTTTGGAAATTCACCCCTCCACTTT

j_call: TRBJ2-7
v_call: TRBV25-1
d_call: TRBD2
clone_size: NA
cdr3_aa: CASRVAGESEQYF
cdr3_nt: TGTGCCAGCAGAGTAGCGGGAGAAAGCGAGCAGTACTTC

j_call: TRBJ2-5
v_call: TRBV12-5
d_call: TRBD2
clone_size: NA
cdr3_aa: CASGLGTTMGETQYF
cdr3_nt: TGTGCTAGTGGTCTAGGGACTACCATGGGAGAGACCCAGTACTTC

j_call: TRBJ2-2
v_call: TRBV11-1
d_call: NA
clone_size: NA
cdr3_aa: CASTGVAGELFF
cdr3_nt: TGTGCCAGCACCGGGGTCGCCGGGGAGCTGTTTTTT

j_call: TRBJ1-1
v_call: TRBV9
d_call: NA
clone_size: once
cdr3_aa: CASSPRGGEFEAFF
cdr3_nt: TGTGCCAGCAGCCCTCGTGGGGGCGAGTTTGAAGCTTTCTTT

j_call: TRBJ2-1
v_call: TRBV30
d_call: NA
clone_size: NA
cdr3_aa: CAWSVFDSVGGIGGYNEQFF
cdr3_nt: TGTGCCTGGAGTGTCTTCGATAGCGTCGGAGGTATTGGGGGGTACAATGAGCAGTTCTTC

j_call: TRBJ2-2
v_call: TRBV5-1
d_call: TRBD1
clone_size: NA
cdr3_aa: CASSSGQGPTGELFF
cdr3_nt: TGCGCCAGCAGCTCTGGACAGGGGCCCACCGGGGAGCTGTTTTTT

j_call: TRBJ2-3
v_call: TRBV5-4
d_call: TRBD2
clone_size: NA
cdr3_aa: CASSLLAGGRDTQYF
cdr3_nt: TGTGCCAGCAGCTTATTAGCGGGAGGGCGCGATACGCAGTATTTT

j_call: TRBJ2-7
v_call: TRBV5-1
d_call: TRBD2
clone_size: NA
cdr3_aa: CASSRLANSYEQYF
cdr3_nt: TGCGCCAGCAGCCGACTAGCTAACTCCTACGAGCAGTACTTC

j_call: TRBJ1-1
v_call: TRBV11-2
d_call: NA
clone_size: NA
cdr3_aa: CASSLVRGTEAFF
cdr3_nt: TGTGCCAGCAGCTTAGTTAGAGGGACTGAAGCTTTCTTT

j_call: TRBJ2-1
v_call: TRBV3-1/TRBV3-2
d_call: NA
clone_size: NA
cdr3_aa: CASSQDWAWGRSWGNEQFF
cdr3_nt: TGTGCCAGCAGCCAAGACTGGGCGTGGGGGAGGTCCTGGGGCAATGAGCAGTTCTTC

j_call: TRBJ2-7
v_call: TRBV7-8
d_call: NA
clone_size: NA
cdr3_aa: CASSLNLAGSSYEQYF
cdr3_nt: TGTGCCAGCAGCTTAAATCTAGCCGGTAGCTCCTACGAGCAGTACTTC

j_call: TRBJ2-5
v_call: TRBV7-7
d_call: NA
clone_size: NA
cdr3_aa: CASSWGGTGETQYF
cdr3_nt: TGTGCTAGCAGCTGGGGCGGGACCGGAGAGACCCAGTACTTC

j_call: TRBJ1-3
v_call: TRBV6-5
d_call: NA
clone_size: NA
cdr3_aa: CASSYSPGLSGNTIYF
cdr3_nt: TGTGCCAGCAGTTACTCGCCGGGACTCTCTGGAAACACCATATATTTT

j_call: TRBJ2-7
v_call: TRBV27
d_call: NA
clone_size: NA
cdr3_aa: CASRGSGSPYEQYF
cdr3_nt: TGTGCCAGCAGGGGATCGGGGTCACCCTACGAGCAGTACTTC

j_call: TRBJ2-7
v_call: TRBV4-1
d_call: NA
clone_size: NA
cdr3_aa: CASSQTASRYEQYF
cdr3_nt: TGCGCCAGCAGCCAAACCGCCTCTAGGTACGAGCAGTACTTC

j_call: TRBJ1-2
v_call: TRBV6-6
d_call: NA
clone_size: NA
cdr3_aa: CASSYTQGSGYTF
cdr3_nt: TGTGCCAGCAGTTACACACAGGGAAGTGGCTACACCTTC

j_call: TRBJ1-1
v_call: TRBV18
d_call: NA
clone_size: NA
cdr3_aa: CASSPNTGNLGTEAFF
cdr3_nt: TGTGCCAGCTCCCCAAATACCGGGAACTTGGGCACTGAAGCTTTCTTT

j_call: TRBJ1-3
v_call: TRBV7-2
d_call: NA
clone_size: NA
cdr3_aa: CASNRVSGNTIYF
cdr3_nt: TGTGCCAGCAACAGGGTTTCTGGAAACACCATATATTTT

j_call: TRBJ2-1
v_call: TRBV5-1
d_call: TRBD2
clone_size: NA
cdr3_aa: CASSDPGAGGPLNEQFF
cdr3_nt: TGCGCCAGCAGCGACCCCGGGGCGGGAGGGCCTCTCAATGAGCAGTTCTTC

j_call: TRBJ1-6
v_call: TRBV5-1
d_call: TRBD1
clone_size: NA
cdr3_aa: CASSLTGVNSPLHF
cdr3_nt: TGCGCCAGCAGCTTAACAGGGGTCAATTCACCCCTCCACTTT

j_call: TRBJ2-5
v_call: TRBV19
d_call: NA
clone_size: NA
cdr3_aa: CASSVRWTGQGGTQYF
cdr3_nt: TGTGCCAGTAGCGTAAGGTGGACAGGCCAGGGAGGGACCCAGTACTTC

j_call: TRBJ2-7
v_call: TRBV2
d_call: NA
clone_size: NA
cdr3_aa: CASRGTGNSYEQYF
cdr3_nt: TGTGCCAGCAGGGGGACTGGAAACTCCTACGAGCAGTACTTC

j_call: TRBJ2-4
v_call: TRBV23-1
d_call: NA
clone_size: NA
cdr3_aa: CASYSQGSVATLAKNIQYF
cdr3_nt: TGCGCCAGCTACAGTCAGGGGTCGGTAGCGACCCTAGCCAAAAACATTCAGTACTTC

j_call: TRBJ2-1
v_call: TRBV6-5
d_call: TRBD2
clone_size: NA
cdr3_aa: CASSLTSGSYNEQFF
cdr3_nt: TGTGCCAGCAGTTTGACTAGCGGGAGCTACAATGAGCAGTTCTTC

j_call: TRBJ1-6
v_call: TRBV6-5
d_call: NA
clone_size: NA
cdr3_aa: CASRRRGGNSPLHF
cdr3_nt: TGTGCCAGCAGGCGACGGGGAGGGAATTCACCCCTCCACTTT

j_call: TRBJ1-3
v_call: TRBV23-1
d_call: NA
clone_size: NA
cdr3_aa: CASSQSEGVSRGNTIYF
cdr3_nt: TGCGCCAGCAGTCAATCGGAGGGAGTGAGTCGGGGAAACACCATATATTTT

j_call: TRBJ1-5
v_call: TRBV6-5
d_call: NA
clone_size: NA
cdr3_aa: CASSTGWDQPQHF
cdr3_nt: TGTGCCAGCAGCACAGGGTGGGATCAGCCCCAGCATTTT

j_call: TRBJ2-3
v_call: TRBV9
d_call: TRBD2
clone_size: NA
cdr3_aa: CASSALAGAKNTQYF
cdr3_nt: TGTGCCAGCAGCGCCCTAGCGGGAGCGAAGAATACGCAGTATTTT

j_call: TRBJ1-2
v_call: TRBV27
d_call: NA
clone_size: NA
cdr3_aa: CASREGGGGYTF
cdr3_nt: TGTGCCAGCAGGGAGGGGGGGGGCGGCTACACCTTC

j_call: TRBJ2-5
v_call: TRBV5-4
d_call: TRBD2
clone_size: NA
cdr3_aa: CASSLGPTSGRASGTQYF
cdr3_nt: TGTGCCAGCAGCTTGGGGCCGACTAGCGGGAGGGCCTCGGGGACCCAGTACTTC

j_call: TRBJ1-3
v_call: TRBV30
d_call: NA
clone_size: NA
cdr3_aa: CAWSVSGNTIYF
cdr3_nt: TGTGCCTGGAGTGTTTCGGGAAACACCATATATTTT

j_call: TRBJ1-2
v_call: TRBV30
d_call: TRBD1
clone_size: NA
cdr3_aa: CAWSVHGQGARGYGYTF
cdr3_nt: TGTGCCTGGAGTGTACATGGACAGGGGGCGCGAGGATATGGCTACACCTTC